Below, 26 T cell receptor beta chains from the same sample are listed, as sequenced in a study of CD8 T cells in ankylosing spondylitis. General study results and limits: For ankylosing spondylitis blood, a TCR beta motif of roughly 8 highly homologous variants appeared characteristic.

Their antigens are not known. Using its own MiXCR run on the 5' RACE reads, TCRdb lists one record per CDR3 protein. Found here are approximately 440,000 distinct CDR3 sequences, 15% to 20% of them singletons; the top ten hold approximately 0.97%. What was sequenced was blood, either unsorted or a sorted T cell fraction (not recorded which). The receptor source for this set is a male donor with ankylosing spondylitis.

The chain combines TRBV7-8 with TRBJ1-5; D may be TRBD1 (5 bases). Germline V gene lookup returns CDR1 SGHVS and CDR2 FQNEAQ. The V end lost 5 bases, the J end lost 1 base, and 18 bases lay between the germline ends. CDR3 size: 17 residues. CDR3 coding DNA: TGTGCCAGCAGCCCAAGTCCAGGACAAATAAGCAATCAGCCCCAGCATTTT. Encoded protein: CASSPSPGQISNQPQHF.

With regard to this clonotype: One end of the junction fails to match germline, which may point to a read error. The V and J genes are TRBV6-2 or TRBV6-3 and TRBJ2-1, with TRBD1 as a possible D gene (6 bases). Germline CDR1 reads MNHEY; CDR2 reads SVGEGT. There are 14 residues in the CDR3. CDR3 coding DNA: TGTGCCTGCAGCTTCGGACAGACTACCAATGAGCAGTTCTTC. It specifies CACSFGQTTNEQFF.

The CDR3 reads CASTTSAGPGNQPQHF. The CDR3 DNA follows: TGTGCCAGCACTACTTCCGCGGGGCCGGGCAATCAGCCCCAGCATTTT. V usage is TRBV28 and J usage is TRBJ1-5; the D gene is possibly TRBD1 (5 bases). CDR1 and CDR2 (germline): MDHEN, SYDVKM. Trimming removed 7 bases from V and 2 bases from J, with 18 bases in between. There are 16 residues in the CDR3.

V is TRBV12-3 or TRBV12-4 and J is TRBJ2-1; no reliable D call. The germline V and J ends were trimmed by 1 base and 0 bases, with 13 bases remaining between them. There are 17 residues in the CDR3. This chain's CDR3 is CASSLGFRTFSYNEQFF. The CDR3, as DNA: TGTGCCAGCAGTTTAGGATTCAGGACCTTCTCCTACAATGAGCAGTTCTTC.

The sample holds a few counts of this clonotype. CDR3 amino acids: CASSFAGRAPEAFF. CDR3 nucleotide sequence: TGTGCCAGCAGCTTCGCGGGGCGCGCTCCTGAAGCTTTCTTT. The chain links TRBV7-8 to TRBJ1-1, with TRBD1 as a possible D gene (5 bases). Germline loops: CDR1 SGHVS, CDR2 FQNEAQ. Trimming pared 3 bases from V and 6 bases from J, leaving 14 bases between. The CDR3 is 14 residues long.

In its sample, this clonotype was seen a few times. The rearrangement joins TRBV29-1 to TRBJ2-1; tentatively, D is TRBD2 (5 bases). The germline V gene encodes CDR1 SQVTM and CDR2 ANQGSEA. The CDR3 runs 14 residues. V lost 6 bases, J lost 8 bases, and 20 bases lay in between. The CDR3 reads CSVRPPSGFDEQFF. The CDR3 DNA is TGCAGCGTCCGACCCCCATCGGGGTTCGATGAGCAGTTCTTC.

V is TRBV15 and J is TRBJ2-1; 7 bases fit TRBD2. Germline-derived CDR1 and CDR2 are LNHNV and YYDKDF (reference sequence). Trimming removed 5 bases from V and 5 bases from J; junction bases left unmatched: 6. CDR3 length: 14 amino acids. CDR3 sequence reads: CATSGRDYNNEQFF. CDR3 DNA sequence: TGTGCCACCAGCGGCCGGGACTATAACAATGAGCAGTTCTTC.

This clonotype has more than one count but fewer than ten. This chain links TRBV10-3 with TRBJ1-6; D perhaps matches TRBD1 (5 bases). Trimming left V 10 bases short and J 12 bases short, with 19 bases between. This CDR3 region has 13 residues. CDR1 is ENHRY and CDR2 is SYGVKD in the germline V gene. The CDR3 coding sequence is TGTGCCACCAGGGACCCCGGGGTAATACCCCTCCACTTT. This encodes CATRDPGVIPLHF.

The J gene is TRBJ2-7, the V gene TRBV27, with D maybe TRBD1 (6 bases). The CDR3 covers 16 residues. The germline CDR1 and CDR2 sequences are MNHEY and SMNVEV (reference sequence). V lost 3 bases and J 2 bases, leaving 17 bases between the germline ends. Written as DNA, the CDR3 is TGTGCCAGCAGTTTTGAATTCGCCAGGGGCCCCTACGAGCAGTACTTC. Protein sequence: CASSFEFARGPYEQYF.

This clonotype was seen at least ten times. J is TRBJ2-3 and V is TRBV12-3 or TRBV12-4; 11 bases line up with TRBD2. CDR3 size: 15 residues. The junction had 2 bases not matched to a gene; V was cut back by 2 bases and J by 4 bases. The CDR3 loop reads CASSLRLAGSDTQYF. CDR3 coding DNA: TGTGCCAGCAGTTTACGACTAGCGGGGTCAGATACGCAGTATTTT.

The rearrangement joins TRBV9 to TRBJ2-2, with D possibly matching TRBD2 (5 bases). V gave up 4 bases and J gave up 5 bases, with 15 bases separating them. CDR1 SGDLS and CDR2 YYNGEE come from the germline V gene. The CDR3 has 15 amino acids. In DNA form, the CDR3 reads TGTGCCAGCAGCATTCACCGGGGTCGGACCGGGGAGCTGTTTTTT. It codes for CASSIHRGRTGELFF.

The rearrangement joins TRBV10-3 to TRBJ1-1; D unresolved. The V gene's germline CDR1 is ENHRY and CDR2 SYGVKD. The V and J ends lost 4 bases and 1 base respectively, with 7 bases between them. The CDR3 contains 13 residues. CDR3 amino acids: CAISALQNTEAFF. The CDR3, as DNA: TGTGCCATCAGTGCGCTCCAGAACACTGAAGCTTTCTTT.

This clonotype was recorded many times. This chain connects TRBV7-9 to TRBJ1-1; 9 bases are shared with TRBD1. Germline V gene lookup returns CDR1 SEHNR and CDR2 FQNEAQ (reference sequence). Unmatched junction bases numbered 15, after V lost 5 bases and J lost 5 bases. This CDR3 is 17 amino acids long. The CDR3 sequence: CASSRQTSQGARTEAFF. The CDR3, as DNA: TGTGCCAGCAGCCGGCAAACATCACAGGGGGCAAGAACTGAAGCTTTCTTT.

This clonotype has a handful of counts. J is TRBJ2-3 and V is TRBV29-1; D perhaps matches TRBD1 (5 bases). Germline loops: CDR1 SQVTM, CDR2 ANQGSEA. The CDR3 consists of 13 residues. V was trimmed by 4 bases and J by 0 bases, leaving 8 bases between them. The CDR3 region is CSVGGSSTDTQYF. Written as DNA, the CDR3 is TGCAGCGTTGGGGGCTCCAGCACAGATACGCAGTATTTT.

The chain couples TRBV20-1 to TRBJ2-1; perhaps TRBD1 as D (5 bases). Looked up from germline, CDR1 is DFQATT and CDR2 is SNEGSKA (reference sequence). V was pared by 3 bases and J by 1 base, with 13 bases between. This CDR3 region has 15 residues. CDR3 DNA sequence: TGCAGTGCTAGTATGTCAGGGCTATCCTACAATGAGCAGTTCTTC. Residues: CSASMSGLSYNEQFF.

The gene calls are TRBV6-5 and TRBJ2-4; the match to TRBD1 covers 8 bases. CDR3 length equals 16 residues. Per the germline V gene, CDR1 is MNHEY and CDR2 is SVGAGI. V was clipped by 4 bases and J by 1 base; unmatched bases: 6. CDR3 in amino acids: CASSSTGVIAKNIQYF. The CDR3, as DNA: TGTGCCAGCAGTTCGACAGGGGTTATCGCCAAAAACATTCAGTACTTC.

The genes are TRBV12-3 or TRBV12-4 and TRBJ1-2; D remains ambiguous. CDR3 length equals 14 residues. V gave up 2 bases and J gave up 6 bases, with 13 bases separating them. The CDR3 nucleotides are TGTGCCAGCAGTTTAAATGGAGGCTCGGATGGCTACACCTTC. It translates to CASSLNGGSDGYTF.

A few counts support this clonotype. The chain joins TRBV3-1 to TRBJ2-1; D perhaps matches TRBD2 (6 bases). Per germline, CDR1 LGHDT and CDR2 YNNKEL (reference sequence). The CDR3 has 15 residues. The V and J ends lost 1 base and 3 bases respectively, with 10 bases between them. The DNA for the CDR3 is TGTGCCAGCAGCCAAGTAGGTAGCGGCTACAATGAGCAGTTCTTC. It yields the protein CASSQVGSGYNEQFF.

The chain combines TRBV2 with TRBJ1-5; a weak D match, TRBD1 (6 bases). CDR3 length equals 12 residues. With 8 bases removed from V and 6 bases from J, the gap between germline ends came to 11 bases. Germline CDR1 is SNHLY and CDR2 is FYNNEI. The DNA of the CDR3 is TGTGCCAGCTCGGGACAATTTCAGCCCCAGCATTTT. Translated, it gives CASSGQFQPQHF.

This clonotype was counted only a few times. This chain uses TRBV3-1 with TRBJ2-5, with 8 bases matching TRBD1. The CDR3 length is 14 residues. Germline CDR1 and CDR2: LGHDT and YNNKEL (reference sequence). The V segment lost 0 bases and the J segment 4 bases; nucleotides outside the gene matches: 1. DNA of the CDR3: TGTGCCAGCAGCCAAGACACAGGGGGAGAGACCCAGTACTTC. Its translation is CASSQDTGGETQYF.

The chain combines TRBV29-1 with TRBJ1-2; a weak D match, TRBD1 (5 bases). In germline, CDR1 is SQVTM, CDR2 ANQGSEA. V lost 0 bases and J lost 4, with 6 bases in between. CDR3 length: 12 residues. The DNA of the CDR3 is TGCAGCGTTGAAGATGGGGGCTATGGCTACACCTTC. Amino acids: CSVEDGGYGYTF.

The chain has TRBV29-1 and TRBJ1-2; possible D gene TRBD1, 5 bases. This CDR3 region has 14 residues. Trimming took 1 base from V and 4 from J, leaving 13 bases between them. Germline CDR1 and CDR2: SQVTM and ANQGSEA. In DNA form, the CDR3 reads TGCAGCGTTGAAGTGGCAGGGACGGCCTATGGCTACACCTTC. Its translation: CSVEVAGTAYGYTF.

The sample holds many counts of this clonotype. The chain joins TRBV5-1 to TRBJ1-2; tentative D call: TRBD1 (5 bases). V lost 7 bases and J 0 bases, leaving 19 bases between the germline ends. Germline V CDR1 and CDR2: SGHRS, YFSETQ. The CDR3 loop spans 16 amino acids. The CDR3 region has the DNA TGCGCCAGCCTCCGCGGGGGAGAAGGTTCTAACTATGGCTACACCTTC. It is translated as CASLRGGEGSNYGYTF.

The J gene is TRBJ2-2, the V gene TRBV30; D possibly corresponds to TRBD1 (6 bases). The CDR3 is made up of 15 amino acids. Germline loops: CDR1 GTSNPN, CDR2 SVGIG (reference sequence). Trimming shortened V by 2 bases and J by 5 bases, and 15 bases separated the two germline ends. The CDR3 loop reads CAWSIRTVDTGELFF. The CDR3, as DNA: TGTGCCTGGAGTATCCGGACAGTTGATACCGGGGAGCTGTTTTTT.

There are a few counts of this clonotype. V is TRBV12-3 or TRBV12-4 and J is TRBJ1-5; D not resolved. The length of the CDR3 is 13 residues. V dropped 5 bases and J dropped 3 bases, with 8 bases sitting between them. Written as DNA, the CDR3 is TGTGCCAGCAGTAGCTCAAACAATCAGCCCCAGCATTTT. Translating it yields CASSSSNNQPQHF.

The V gene is TRBV19, the J gene TRBJ2-2; the D gene is possibly TRBD2 (5 bases). V lost 5 bases and J 4 bases, leaving 20 bases between the germline ends. This CDR3 comprises 17 residues. In germline, CDR1 is LNHDA, CDR2 SQIVND (reference sequence). The CDR3 nucleotides are TGTGCCAGTAGTCAGCCCGGACTGCTCGGTGGCACCGGGGAGCTGTTTTTT. Translated, it gives CASSQPGLLGGTGELFF.